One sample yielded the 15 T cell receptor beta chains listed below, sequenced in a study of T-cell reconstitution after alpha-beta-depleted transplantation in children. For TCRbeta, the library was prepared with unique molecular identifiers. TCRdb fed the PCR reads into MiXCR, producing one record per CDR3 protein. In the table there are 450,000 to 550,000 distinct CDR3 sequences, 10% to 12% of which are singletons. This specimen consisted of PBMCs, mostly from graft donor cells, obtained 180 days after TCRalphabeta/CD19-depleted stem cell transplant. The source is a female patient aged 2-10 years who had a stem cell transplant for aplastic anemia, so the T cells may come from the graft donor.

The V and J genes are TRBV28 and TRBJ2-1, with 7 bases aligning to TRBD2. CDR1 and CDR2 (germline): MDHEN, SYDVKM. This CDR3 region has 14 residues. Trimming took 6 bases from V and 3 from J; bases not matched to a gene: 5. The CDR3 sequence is CASSLSGIYNEQFF. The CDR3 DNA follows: TGTGCCAGCAGCTTAAGCGGGATCTACAATGAGCAGTTCTTC.

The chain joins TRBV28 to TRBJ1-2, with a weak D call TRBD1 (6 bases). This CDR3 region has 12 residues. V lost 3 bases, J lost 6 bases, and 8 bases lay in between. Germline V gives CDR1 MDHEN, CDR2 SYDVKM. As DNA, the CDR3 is TGTGCCAGCAGTTTCTCAGGGGATGGCTACACCTTC. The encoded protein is CASSFSGDGYTF.

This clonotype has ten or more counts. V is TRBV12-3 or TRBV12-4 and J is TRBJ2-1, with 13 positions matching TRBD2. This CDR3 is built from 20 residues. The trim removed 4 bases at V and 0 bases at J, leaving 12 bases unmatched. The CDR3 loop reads CASSSLPGTSGISSYNEQFF. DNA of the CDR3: TGTGCCAGCAGTTCCCTCCCCGGGACTAGCGGGATAAGCTCCTACAATGAGCAGTTCTTC.

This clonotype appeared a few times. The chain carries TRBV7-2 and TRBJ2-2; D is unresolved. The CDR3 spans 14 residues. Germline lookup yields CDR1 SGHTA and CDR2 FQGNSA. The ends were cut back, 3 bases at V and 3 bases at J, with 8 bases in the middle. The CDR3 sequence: CASSFSGYTGELFF. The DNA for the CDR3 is TGTGCCAGCAGCTTTTCCGGATACACCGGGGAGCTGTTTTTT.

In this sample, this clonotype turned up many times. CDR3 residues: CASSPQGQGANYGYTF. CDR3 nucleotide sequence: TGTGCCAGCTCCCCTCAAGGACAGGGGGCTAACTATGGCTACACCTTC. The V gene is TRBV18, the J gene TRBJ1-2; 10 bases are a match to TRBD1. V lost 6 bases and J lost 0; bases outside the gene matches: 7. The CDR3 has 16 residues. Germline values: CDR1 KGHSH, CDR2 LQKENI. Variable domain in full (rest from reference TRBV18 and TRBJ1-2): NAGVMQNPRHLVRRRGQEARLRCSPMKGHSHVYWYRQLPEEGLKFMVYLQKENIIDESGMPKERFSAEFPKEGPSILRIQQVVRGDSAAYFCASSPQGQGANYGYTFGSGTRLTVV.

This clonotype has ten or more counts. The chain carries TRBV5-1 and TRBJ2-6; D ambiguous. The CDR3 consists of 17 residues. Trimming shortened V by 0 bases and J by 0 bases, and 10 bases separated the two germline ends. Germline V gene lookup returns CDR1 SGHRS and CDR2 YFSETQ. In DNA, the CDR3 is TGCGCCAGCAGCTTGGATCTATATCCCTCTGGGGCCAACGTCCTGACTTTC. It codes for CASSLDLYPSGANVLTF.

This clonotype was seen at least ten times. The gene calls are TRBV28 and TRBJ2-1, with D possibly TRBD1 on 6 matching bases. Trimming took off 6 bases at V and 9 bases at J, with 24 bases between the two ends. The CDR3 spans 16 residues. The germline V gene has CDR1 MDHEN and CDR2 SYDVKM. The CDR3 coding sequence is TGTGCCAGCAGACTTATGGACAGAGTCCCCCACGGTGAGCAGTTCTTC. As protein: CASRLMDRVPHGEQFF.

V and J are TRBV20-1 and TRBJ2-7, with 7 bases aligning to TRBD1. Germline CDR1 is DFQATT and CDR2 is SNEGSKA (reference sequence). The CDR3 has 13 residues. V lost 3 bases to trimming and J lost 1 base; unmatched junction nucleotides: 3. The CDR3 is CSASDRASYEQYV. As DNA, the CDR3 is TGCAGTGCTAGTGACAGGGCGTCCTACGAGCAGTACGTC.

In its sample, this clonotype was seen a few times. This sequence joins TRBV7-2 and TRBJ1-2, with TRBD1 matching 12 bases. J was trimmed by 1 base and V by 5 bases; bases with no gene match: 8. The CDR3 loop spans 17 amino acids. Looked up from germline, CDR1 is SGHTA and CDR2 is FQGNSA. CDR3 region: CASSATGTGGLNYGYTF. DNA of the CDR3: TGTGCCAGCAGCGCCACCGGGACAGGGGGCCTTAACTATGGCTACACCTTC.

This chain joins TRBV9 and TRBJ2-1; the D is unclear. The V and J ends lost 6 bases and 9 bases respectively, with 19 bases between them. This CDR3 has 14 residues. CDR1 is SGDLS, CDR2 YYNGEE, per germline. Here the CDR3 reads CASTPEVHRSEQFF. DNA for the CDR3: TGTGCCAGCACCCCCGAGGTGCACCGCAGTGAGCAGTTCTTC.

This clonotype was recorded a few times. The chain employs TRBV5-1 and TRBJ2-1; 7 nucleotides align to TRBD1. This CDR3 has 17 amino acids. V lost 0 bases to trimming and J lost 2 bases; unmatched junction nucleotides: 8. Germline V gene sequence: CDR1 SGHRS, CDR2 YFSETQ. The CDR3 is CASSLEGRQGTYNEQFF. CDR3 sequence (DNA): TGCGCCAGCAGCTTGGAGGGTCGACAGGGAACCTACAATGAGCAGTTCTTC.

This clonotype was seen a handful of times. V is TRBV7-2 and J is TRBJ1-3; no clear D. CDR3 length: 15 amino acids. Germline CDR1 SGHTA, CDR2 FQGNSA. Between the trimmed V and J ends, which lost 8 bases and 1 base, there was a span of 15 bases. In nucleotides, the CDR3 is TGTGCCAGCGCCTGGGCAGGAAGGTCTGGAAACACCATATATTTT. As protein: CASAWAGRSGNTIYF. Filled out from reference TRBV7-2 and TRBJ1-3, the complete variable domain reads GAGVSQSPSNKVTEKGKDVELRCDPISGHTALYWYRQSLGQGLEFLIYFQGNSAPDKSGLPSDRFSAERTGGSVSTLTIQRTQQEDSAVYLCASAWAGRSGNTIYFGEGSWLTVV.

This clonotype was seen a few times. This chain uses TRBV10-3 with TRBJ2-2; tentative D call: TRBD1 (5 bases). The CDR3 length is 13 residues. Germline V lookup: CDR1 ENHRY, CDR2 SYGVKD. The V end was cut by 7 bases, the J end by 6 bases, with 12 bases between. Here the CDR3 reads CAITPQDSGELFF. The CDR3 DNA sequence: TGTGCCATCACACCACAGGATTCCGGGGAGCTGTTTTTT.

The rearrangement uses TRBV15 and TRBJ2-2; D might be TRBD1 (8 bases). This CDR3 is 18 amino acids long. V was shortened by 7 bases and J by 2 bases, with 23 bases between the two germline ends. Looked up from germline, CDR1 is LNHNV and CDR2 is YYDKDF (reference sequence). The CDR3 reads CATTQRGQVRLNTGELFF. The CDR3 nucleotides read TGTGCCACCACCCAGCGGGGACAGGTTCGACTCAACACCGGGGAGCTGTTTTTT.

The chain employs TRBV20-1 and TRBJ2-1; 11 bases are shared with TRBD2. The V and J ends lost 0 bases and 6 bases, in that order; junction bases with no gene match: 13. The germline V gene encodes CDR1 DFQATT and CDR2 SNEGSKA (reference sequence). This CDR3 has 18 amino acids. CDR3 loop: CSARDELAGGSGGNEQFF. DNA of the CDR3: TGCAGTGCTAGAGATGAGTTAGCGGGAGGGTCCGGGGGCAATGAGCAGTTCTTC.